The clone carrying this T cell receptor (beta chain) has ten or more counts. Its antigen is not identified. TCRdb passed the 5' RACE reads through MiXCR, listing each CDR3 protein once. The top ten clones hold over 8.5% of a sample with about 14,000 distinct CDR3 sequences, about 5% of them seen once. The sample belongs to a study of spatial heterogeneity in lung cancer. The overall study: The library had UMIs, and each TCR and UMI pair averaged more than ten raw reads. Study-wide points: Mutation tallies in tumors tracked expanded intratumoral alpha and beta TCR counts.

Time point of the sample: sample taken at primary tumor resection. Whole RNA from tumor, nontumor lung or frozen PBMC was sequenced unsorted. CDR1 LGHNA and CDR2 YNFKEQ come from the germline V gene. CDR3 size: 15 residues. Trimming at V came to 3 bases and at J to 3 bases, leaving 7 bases not matched to a gene. This sequence originates from a female donor with early-stage non-small cell lung cancer. The V and J genes are TRBV4-2 and TRBJ2-7, with 8 nucleotides matching TRBD1. The sample in question was lung tumor tissue, obtained at surgery. The CDR3, as DNA: TGTGCCAGCAGCCAGAGGACAGGGTCACACTACGAGCAGTACTTC. Amino acids: CASSQRTGSHYEQYF.